This paragraph covers one T cell receptor (beta chain) sequence. The data originate from a study of shared clonotypes between healthy human individuals. Measured with immunoSEQ multiplex PCR; TCRdb has only the in-frame clones, and not every one. The repertoire consists of around 2,000,000 clones, with 85% to 95% occurring once and the leading ten covering roughly 0.13%. Germline V gene lookup returns CDR1 KGHSH and CDR2 LQKENI. CDR3 length equals 15 residues. The V gene lost 3 bases and the J gene lost 4 bases, with 13 bases spanning the gap. This TCR came from a man aged 18 to 35 in good health. Input material: naive CD4+ T cells sorted from blood. Subset given: CD45RA+ positively selected. V and J are TRBV18 and TRBJ1-5, with D tentatively TRBD1 (5 bases). The DNA for the CDR3 is TGTGCCAGCTCACCTACCCAGGGTTTGAATCAGCCCCAGCATTTT. Translation: CASSPTQGLNQPQHF.